This T cell receptor beta chain was profiled in a study of T cell responses to AZD1222 COVID-19 vaccine. Broader study findings: Within unmutated variant regions lay the reported targets of nearly half of spike-specific TCRs. Baseline antibody screening turned up just six seropositive AZD1222 recipients.

TCRdb's table, derived via immunoSEQ multiplex PCR, lists solely in-frame clones and lacks some. This sample has some 97,000 clones, with 92% found just once. With respect to this clone: No antigen is known for it.

Sequencing was performed on peripheral blood, taken on day 0 of AZD1222 vaccination. This TCR derives from an adult in good health.

The CDR3 protein is CASSVSVGVEETQYF. CDR3 DNA sequence: TGTGCCAGCAGCGTGTCTGTGGGAGTGGAGGAGACCCAGTACTTC. The chain links TRBV9 to TRBJ2-5, with a possible D match to TRBD2 (5 bases). Germline V lookup: CDR1 SGDLS, CDR2 YYNGEE. V lost 2 bases and J 5 bases, leaving 16 bases between the germline ends. The CDR3 sequence is 15 residues long.